This T cell receptor beta chain is drawn from a study of blood T cells in healthy people across ages. Overall study findings and caveats: Total diversity from one million sequenced T cells was likely underestimated. The recorded TCR beta diversity per million T cells decreased in a roughly linear manner with age. Since the PBMCs were unsorted, naive and antigen-experienced cells could not be conclusively compared.

Per sample, no less than 5.5 micrograms of total RNA were extracted. Points on this clonotype: Antigen: not known.

The second PCR ran roughly 7 to 12 cycles with a sample-barcoded 5' primer and J-beta primers. TCRdb called the 5' RACE reads again in MiXCR, with one record for every CDR3 protein. The sample yields around 900,000 distinct CDR3 sequences, around 54% seen once. V gave up 6 bases and J gave up 13 bases; unmatched junction bases: 17. CDR1 LNHDA and CDR2 SQIVND come from the germline V gene (reference sequence). The CDR3 runs 16 residues. This receptor was identified in a woman in her sixties in good health. The material sequenced was blood. The V gene is TRBV19, the J gene TRBJ2-4; 11 bases fit TRBD2. The CDR3 nucleotides are TGTGCCAGTAGCCCGCGCACCGGGACTAGCGGCGCCGTGCAGTACTTC. This translates into CASSPRTGTSGAVQYF.